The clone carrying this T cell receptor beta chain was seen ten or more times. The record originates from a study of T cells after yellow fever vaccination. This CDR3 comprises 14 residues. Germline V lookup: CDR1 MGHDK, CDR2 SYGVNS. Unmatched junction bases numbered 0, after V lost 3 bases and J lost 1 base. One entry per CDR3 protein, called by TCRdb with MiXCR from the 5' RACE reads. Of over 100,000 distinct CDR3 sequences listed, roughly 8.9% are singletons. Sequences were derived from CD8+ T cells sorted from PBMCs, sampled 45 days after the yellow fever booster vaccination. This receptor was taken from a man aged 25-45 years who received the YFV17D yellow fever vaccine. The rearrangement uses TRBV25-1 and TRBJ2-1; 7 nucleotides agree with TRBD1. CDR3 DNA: TGTGCCAGCAGTGAGACAGGGTCCTACAATGAGCAGTTCTTC. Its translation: CASSETGSYNEQFF. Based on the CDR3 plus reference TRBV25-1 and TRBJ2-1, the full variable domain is EADIYQTPRYLVIGTGKKITLECSQTMGHDKMYWYQQDPGMELHLIHYSYGVNSTEKGDLSSESTVSRIRTEHFPLTLESARPSHTSQYLCASSETGSYNEQFFGPGTRLTVL.